This T cell receptor beta chain was captured by sequencing in a study of blood T cell repertoires in COVID-19. Study in general: Acute and convalescent COVID-19 specimens originated in the United States, Italy and Spain.

TCRdb's copy holds only in-frame clones and misses some; the assay was immunoSEQ multiplex PCR. The profile shows approximately 110,000 clones, 80% to 90% of them singletons. V lost 0 bases and J 3 bases, leaving 15 bases between the germline ends. The CDR3 is 17 amino acids. Germline CDR1 LGHDT, CDR2 YNNKEL (reference sequence). Sequenced input: peripheral blood. The V and J genes are TRBV3-1 (or the pseudogene TRBV3-2) and TRBJ2-1, with D possibly matching TRBD2 (5 bases). The receptor was derived from a middle-aged man with acute or convalescent COVID-19. The CDR3 sequence: CASSQDPGSYRYNEQFF. CDR3 in DNA: TGTGCCAGCAGCCAAGATCCGGGGTCGTATCGCTACAATGAGCAGTTCTTC.